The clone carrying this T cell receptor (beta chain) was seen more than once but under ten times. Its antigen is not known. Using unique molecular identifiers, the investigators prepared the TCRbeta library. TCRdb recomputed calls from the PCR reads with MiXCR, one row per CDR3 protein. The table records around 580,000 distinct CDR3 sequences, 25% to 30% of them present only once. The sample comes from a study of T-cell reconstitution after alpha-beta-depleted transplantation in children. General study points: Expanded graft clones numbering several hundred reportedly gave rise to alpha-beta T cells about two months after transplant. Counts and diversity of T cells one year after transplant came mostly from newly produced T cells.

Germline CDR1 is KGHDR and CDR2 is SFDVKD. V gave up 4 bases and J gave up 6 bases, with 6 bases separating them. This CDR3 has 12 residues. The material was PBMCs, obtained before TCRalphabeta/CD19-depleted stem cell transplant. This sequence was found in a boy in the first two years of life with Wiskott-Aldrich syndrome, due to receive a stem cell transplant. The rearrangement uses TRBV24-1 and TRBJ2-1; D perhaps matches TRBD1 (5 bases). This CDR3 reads CATSERGNEQFF. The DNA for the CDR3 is TGTGCCACCAGTGAAAGGGGCAATGAGCAGTTCTTC.